This is a list of T cell receptor beta chains from one sample in a study of T cell responses to AZD1222 COVID-19 vaccine. The assay was immunoSEQ multiplex PCR, and TCRdb's table has in-frame clones only and misses some. There are 68,000 or so clones in the sample; approximately 91% occur only once, and about 8.2% lies in the top ten. The sequencing used peripheral blood, collected on day 0 of AZD1222 vaccination. These receptors were collected from an adult in good health. Each CDR3 is given with its conserved first and last residue.

v_gene: TRBV27; CDR3aa: CAIKEVAGSPYEQYF
v_gene: TRBV27; CDR3aa: CASSLNSHYGYTF
v_gene: TRBV7-8; CDR3aa: CASSSVGTSGMHNEQFF
v_gene: TRBV4-2; CDR3aa: CASSQNAGTGNGYTF
v_gene: TRBV2; CDR3aa: CASSSGTHYEQYF
v_gene: TRBV11-2; CDR3aa: CASSLGDTGYREQFF
v_gene: TRBV27; CDR3aa: CATIGSFSTEAFF
v_gene: TRBV28; CDR3aa: CASSPLTGSGNTIYF
v_gene: TRBV2; CDR3aa: CASSEQGQRGYEQYF
v_gene: TRBV19; CDR3aa: CASSIGQGARSAEAFF
v_gene: TRBV10-3; CDR3aa: CAISAGRGLLSYNEQFF